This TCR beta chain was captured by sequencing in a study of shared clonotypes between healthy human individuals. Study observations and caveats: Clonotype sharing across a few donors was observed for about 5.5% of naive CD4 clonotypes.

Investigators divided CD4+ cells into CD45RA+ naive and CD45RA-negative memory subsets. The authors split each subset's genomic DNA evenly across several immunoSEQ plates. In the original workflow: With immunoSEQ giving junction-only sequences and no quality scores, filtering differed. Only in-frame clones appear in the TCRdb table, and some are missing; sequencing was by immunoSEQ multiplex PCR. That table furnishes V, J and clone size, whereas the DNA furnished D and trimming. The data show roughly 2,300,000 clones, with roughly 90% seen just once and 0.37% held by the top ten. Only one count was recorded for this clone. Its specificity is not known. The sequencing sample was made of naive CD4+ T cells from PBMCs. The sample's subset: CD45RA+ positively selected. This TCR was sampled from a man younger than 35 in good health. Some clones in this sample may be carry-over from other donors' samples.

As DNA, the CDR3 is TGTGCCAGCAGACAAGCCACAGGACAGGGTAACTATGGCTACACCTTC. Translated: CASRQATGQGNYGYTF. This chain links TRBV28 with TRBJ1-2; TRBD1 matches at 8 bases. The germline V gene has CDR1 MDHEN and CDR2 SYDVKM. V shed 6 bases and J 1 base; nucleotides not matched to a gene: 10. The CDR3 covers 16 residues.